The clone carrying this T cell receptor (beta chain) was counted between two and nine times. The antigen remains undetermined. The time point is: persistent/refractory GD, antithyroid drugs over 5 years with positive TRAb. RNA isolated from PBMCs was used to make the TCR library. The authors drew patients from an endocrinology department in Xi'an, China. The TCR beta library used iRepertoire HTBI primers with Arm-PCR amplification of CDR3. TCRdb fed the multiplex PCR reads into MiXCR, producing one record per CDR3 protein. Here the sample spans about 290,000 distinct CDR3 sequences, under 25% being singletons. The data originate from a study of regulatory T cells in long-lasting Graves disease. Background on the study: Over-5-year antithyroid drug use with positive TSH receptor antibodies defined persistent Graves' disease in the study.

Broader study findings: Accuracy might have suffered from few samples. Persistent Graves' patients possessed reduced TCR diversity relative to recently diagnosed ones.

The receptor was derived from a female donor with Graves disease. The source was peripheral blood mononuclear cells (PBMCs), collected when the disease was refractory, from a patient treated with antithyroid drugs.

CDR3 nucleotide sequence: TGCGCCAGCAGCTTGGGGAGGTCTGGGGCCAACGTCCTGACTTTC. Protein: CASSLGRSGANVLTF. The chain is built from TRBV5-1 and TRBJ2-6; the D gene is possibly TRBD2 (5 bases). Germline CDR1 reads SGHRS; CDR2 reads YFSETQ. This CDR3 contains 15 residues. V dropped 0 bases and J dropped 1 base, with 5 bases sitting between them. Using reference TRBV5-1 and TRBJ2-6 for the parts outside the CDR3, the full variable domain is KAGVTQTPRYLIKTRGQQVTLSCSPISGHRSVSWYQQTPGQGLQFLFEYFSETQRNKGNFPGRFSGRQFSNSRSEMNVSTLELGDSALYLCASSLGRSGANVLTFGAGSRLTVL.